The sequence of this TCR beta chain was determined in a study of blood T cell repertoires in COVID-19. Study summary: Both acute and convalescent COVID-19 samples were obtained from the United States, Italy and Spain. T cells, B-cell-depleted T cells, or PBMCs provided the cDNA or gDNA that served as material.

Only a few counts were recorded for this clone. Source study methods: For nucleated cells, counts were estimated from reference gene primer amplification. TCRdb's copy holds only in-frame clones and misses some; the assay was immunoSEQ multiplex PCR. That table is the source of V, J and clone size, and D and trimming were worked out from the DNA. The sample lists roughly 200,000 clones, roughly 80% occurring once. Trimming took 5 bases from V and 4 from J; bases not matched to a gene: 6. The CDR3 is made up of 14 amino acids. Germline loops: CDR1 SNHLY, CDR2 FYNNEI. J is TRBJ1-1 and V is TRBV2; 8 nucleotides agree with TRBD1. Sequencing used peripheral blood. The origin of this receptor is a man aged 45-60 years with active or convalescent COVID-19. The CDR3 spells CASSKDREGTEAFF. Here the CDR3 DNA reads TGTGCCAGCAGTAAGGACAGGGAGGGCACTGAAGCTTTCTTT.